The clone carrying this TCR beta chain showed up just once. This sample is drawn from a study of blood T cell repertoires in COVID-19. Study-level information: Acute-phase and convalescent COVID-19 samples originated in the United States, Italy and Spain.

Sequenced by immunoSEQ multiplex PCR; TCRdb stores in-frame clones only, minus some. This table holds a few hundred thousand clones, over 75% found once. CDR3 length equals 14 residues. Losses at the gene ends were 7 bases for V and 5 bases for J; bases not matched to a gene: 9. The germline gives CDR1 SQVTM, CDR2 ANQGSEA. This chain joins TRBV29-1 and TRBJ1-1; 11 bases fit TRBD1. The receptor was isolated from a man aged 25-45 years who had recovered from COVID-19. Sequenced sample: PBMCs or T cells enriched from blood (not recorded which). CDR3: CSGTGGAWETEAFF. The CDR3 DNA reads TGCAGCGGGACAGGGGGCGCTTGGGAGACTGAAGCTTTCTTT.